This TCR beta chain originates from a study of CD8+CD57+ T cells in acquired aplastic anemia. Study summary: Sorted CD4+ and CD8+ cells yielded roughly 3.1 ug of DNA on average.

Previously, flow cytometry had revealed CD8+CD57+ cell expansion in the patients chosen for sequencing. The use of genomic DNA as template underpinned the TCR beta VDJ and CDR3 profiling. TCRdb passed the reads through MiXCR, listing each CDR3 protein once. This sample carries around 430,000 distinct CDR3 sequences, 25% to 40% of them seen once, and the ten largest clones take 0.82%. The sequence was collected from a human donor with aplastic anemia. The specimen was sorted CD4+, CD8+, or CD8+CD57+ T cells (not recorded which) from PBMCs.

CDR3 DNA sequence: TGTGCCAGCTCTTTCGAGACAAGTAATGAGCAGTTCTTC. It is translated as CASSFETSNEQFF. The J gene is TRBJ2-1, the V gene TRBV2; D gene ambiguous. Germline values: CDR1 SNHLY, CDR2 FYNNEI. V lost 8 bases and J 7 bases, leaving 15 bases between the germline ends. This CDR3 has 13 amino acids.